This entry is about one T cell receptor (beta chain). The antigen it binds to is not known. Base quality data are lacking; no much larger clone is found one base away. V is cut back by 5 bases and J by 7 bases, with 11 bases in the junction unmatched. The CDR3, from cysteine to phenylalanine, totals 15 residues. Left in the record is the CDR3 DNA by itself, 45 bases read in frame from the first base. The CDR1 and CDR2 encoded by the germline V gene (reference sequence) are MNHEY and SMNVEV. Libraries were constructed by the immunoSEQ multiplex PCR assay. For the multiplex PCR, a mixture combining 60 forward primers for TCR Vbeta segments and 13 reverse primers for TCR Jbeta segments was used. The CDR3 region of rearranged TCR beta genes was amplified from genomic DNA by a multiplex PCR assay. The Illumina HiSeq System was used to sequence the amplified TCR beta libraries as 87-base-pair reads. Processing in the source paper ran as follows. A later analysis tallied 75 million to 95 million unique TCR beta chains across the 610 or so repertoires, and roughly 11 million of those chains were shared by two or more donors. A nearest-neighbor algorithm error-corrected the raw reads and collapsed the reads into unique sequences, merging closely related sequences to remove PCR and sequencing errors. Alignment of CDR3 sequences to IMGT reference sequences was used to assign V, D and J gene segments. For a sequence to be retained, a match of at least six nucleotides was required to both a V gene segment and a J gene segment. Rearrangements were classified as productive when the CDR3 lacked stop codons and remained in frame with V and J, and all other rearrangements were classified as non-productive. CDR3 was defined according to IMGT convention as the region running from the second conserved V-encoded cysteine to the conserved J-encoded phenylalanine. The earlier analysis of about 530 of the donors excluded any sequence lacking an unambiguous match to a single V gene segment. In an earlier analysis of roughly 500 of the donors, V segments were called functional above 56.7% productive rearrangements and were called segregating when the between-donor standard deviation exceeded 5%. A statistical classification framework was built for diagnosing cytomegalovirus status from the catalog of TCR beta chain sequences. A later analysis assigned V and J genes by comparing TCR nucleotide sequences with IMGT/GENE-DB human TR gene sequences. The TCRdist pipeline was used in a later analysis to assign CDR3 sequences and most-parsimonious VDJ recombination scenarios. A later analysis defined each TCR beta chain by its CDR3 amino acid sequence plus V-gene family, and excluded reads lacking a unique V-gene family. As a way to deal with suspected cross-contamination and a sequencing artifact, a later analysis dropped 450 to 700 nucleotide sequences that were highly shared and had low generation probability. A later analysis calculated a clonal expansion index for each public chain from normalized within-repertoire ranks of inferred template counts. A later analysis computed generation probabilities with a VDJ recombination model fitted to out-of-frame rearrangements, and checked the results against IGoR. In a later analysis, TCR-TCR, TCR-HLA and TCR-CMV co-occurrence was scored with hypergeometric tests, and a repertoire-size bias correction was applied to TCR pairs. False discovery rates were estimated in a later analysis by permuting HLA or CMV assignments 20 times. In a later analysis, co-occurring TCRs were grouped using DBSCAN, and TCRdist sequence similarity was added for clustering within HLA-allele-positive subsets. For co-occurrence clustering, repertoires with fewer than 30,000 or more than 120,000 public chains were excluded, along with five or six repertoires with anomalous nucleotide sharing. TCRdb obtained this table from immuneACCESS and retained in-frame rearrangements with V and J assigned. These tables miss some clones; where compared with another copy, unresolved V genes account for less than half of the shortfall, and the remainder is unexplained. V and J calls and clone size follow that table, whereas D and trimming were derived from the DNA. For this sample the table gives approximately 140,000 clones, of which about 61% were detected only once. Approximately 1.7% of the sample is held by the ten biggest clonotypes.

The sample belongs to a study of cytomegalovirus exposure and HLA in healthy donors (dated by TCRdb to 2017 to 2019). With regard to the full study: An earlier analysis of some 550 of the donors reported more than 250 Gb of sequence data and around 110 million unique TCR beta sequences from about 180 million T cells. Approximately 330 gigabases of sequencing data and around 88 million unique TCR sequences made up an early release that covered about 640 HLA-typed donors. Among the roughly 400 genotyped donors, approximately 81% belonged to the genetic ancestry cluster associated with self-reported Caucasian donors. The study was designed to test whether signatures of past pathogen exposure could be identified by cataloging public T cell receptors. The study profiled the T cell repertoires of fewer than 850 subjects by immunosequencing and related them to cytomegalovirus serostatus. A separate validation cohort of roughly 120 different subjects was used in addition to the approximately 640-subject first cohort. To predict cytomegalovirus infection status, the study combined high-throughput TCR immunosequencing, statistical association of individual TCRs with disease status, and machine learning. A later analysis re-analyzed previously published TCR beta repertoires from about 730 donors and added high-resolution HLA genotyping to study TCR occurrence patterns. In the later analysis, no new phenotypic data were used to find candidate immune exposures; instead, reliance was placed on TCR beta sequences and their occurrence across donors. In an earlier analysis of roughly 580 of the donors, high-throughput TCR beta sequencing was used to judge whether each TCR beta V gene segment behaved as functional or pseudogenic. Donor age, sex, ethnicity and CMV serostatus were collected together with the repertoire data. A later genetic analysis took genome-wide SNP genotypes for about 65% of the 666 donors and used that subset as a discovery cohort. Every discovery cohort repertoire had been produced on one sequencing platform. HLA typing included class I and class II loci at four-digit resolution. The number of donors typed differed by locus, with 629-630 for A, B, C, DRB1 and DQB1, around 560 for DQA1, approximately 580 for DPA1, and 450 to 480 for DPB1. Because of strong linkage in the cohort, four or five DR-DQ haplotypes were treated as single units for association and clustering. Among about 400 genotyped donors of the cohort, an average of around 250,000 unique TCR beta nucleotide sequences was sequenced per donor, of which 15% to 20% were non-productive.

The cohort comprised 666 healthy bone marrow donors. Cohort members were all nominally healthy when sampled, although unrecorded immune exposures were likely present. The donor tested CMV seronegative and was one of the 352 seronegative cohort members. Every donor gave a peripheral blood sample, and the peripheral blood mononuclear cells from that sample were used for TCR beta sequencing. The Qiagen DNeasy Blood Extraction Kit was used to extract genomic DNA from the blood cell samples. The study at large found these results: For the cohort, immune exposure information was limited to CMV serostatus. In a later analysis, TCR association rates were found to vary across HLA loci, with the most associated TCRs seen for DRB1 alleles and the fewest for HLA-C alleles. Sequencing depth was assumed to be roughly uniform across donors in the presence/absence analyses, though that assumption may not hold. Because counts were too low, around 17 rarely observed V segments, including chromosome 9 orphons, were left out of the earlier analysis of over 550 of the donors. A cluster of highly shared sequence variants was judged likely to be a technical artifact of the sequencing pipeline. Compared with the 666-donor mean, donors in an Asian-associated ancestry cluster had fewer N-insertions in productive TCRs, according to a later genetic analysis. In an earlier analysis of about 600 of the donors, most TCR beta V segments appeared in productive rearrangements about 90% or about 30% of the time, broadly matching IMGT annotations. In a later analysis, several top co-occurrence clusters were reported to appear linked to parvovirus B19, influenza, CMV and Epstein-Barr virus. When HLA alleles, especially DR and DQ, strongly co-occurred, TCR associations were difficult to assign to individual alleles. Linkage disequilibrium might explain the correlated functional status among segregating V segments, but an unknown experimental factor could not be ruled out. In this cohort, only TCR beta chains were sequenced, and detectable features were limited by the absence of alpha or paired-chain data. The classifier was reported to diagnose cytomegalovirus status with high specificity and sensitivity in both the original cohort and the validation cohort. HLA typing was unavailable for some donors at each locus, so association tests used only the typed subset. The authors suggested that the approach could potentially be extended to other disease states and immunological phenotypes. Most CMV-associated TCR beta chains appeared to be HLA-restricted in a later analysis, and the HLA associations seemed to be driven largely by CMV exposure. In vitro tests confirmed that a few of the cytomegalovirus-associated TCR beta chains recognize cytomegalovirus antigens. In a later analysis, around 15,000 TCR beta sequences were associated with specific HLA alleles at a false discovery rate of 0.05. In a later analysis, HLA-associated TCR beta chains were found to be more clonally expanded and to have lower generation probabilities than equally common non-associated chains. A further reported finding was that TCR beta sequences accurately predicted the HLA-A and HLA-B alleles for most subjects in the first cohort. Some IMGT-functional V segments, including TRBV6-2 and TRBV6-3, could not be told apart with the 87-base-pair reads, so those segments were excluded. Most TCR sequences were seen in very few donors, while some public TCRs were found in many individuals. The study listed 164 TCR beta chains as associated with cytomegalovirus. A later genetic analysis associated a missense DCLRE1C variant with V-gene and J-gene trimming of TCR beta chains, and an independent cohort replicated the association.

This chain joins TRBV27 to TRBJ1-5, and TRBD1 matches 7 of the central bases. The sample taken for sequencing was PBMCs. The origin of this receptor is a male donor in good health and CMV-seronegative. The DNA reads TGTGCCAGCAGTGCCTCCAGACAGGGACGACAGCCCCAGCATTTT. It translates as CASSASRQGRQPQHF.